This T cell receptor (beta chain) was found in a study of T cell responses to AZD1222 COVID-19 vaccine. Study results and caveats: The repertoires were collected only after the peak T cell response. Across spike, vaccine-associated CD4 TCRs were found, dominant at 160-218 and 743-854. Nearly half of spike-specific TCRs reportedly target unmutated variant regions. Clonal diversity may have been underestimated, and the donors were mostly white British, with more females than males.

On this clone itself: Its matching antigen is unknown.

V lost 4 bases, J lost 1 base, and 5 bases stayed unmatched. This CDR3 contains 16 residues. Germline loops: CDR1 MNHEY, CDR2 SVGEGT. Repertoires were generated with immunoSEQ multiplex PCR, while TCRdb's copy carries only in-frame clones and drops some. The repertoire holds about 110,000 clones, around 90% seen once, with less than 4% in the top ten. The material sequenced was peripheral blood, taken on day 0 of MenACWY control vaccination. This receptor was identified in an adult in good health. V usage is TRBV6-2 or TRBV6-3 and J usage is TRBJ2-7; TRBD2 aligns across 12 bases. CDR3 in DNA: TGTGCCAGCAGTTTTCGGACTAGCGGGGTTTCCTACGAGCAGTACTTC. Translated: CASSFRTSGVSYEQYF.